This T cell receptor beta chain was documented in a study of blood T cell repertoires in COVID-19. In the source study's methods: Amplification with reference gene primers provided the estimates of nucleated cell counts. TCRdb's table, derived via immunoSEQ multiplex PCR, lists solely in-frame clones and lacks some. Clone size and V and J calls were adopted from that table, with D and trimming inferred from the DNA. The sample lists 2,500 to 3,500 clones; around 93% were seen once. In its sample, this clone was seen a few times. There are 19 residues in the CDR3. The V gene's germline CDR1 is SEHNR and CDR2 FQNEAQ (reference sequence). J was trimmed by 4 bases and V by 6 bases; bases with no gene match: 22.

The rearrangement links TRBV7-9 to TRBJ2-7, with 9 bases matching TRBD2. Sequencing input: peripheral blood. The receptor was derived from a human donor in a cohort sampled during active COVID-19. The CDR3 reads CASSSQDRPRAGGKYEQYF. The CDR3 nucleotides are TGTGCCAGCAGTTCCCAGGACAGGCCGAGGGCGGGAGGGAAATACGAGCAGTACTTC.